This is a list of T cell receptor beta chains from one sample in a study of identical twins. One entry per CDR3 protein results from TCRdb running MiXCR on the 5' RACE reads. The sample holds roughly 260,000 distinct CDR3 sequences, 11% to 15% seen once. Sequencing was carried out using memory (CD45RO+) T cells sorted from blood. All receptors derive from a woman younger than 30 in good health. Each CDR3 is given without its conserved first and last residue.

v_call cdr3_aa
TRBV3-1 ASSQSTGVLYEQY
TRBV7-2 ASSLVGGSSTQY
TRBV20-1 SASKGRNYGYT
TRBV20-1 SVPSLYSFTEAF
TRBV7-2 ASSLASGSRNRYEQY
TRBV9 ASSVGQGSEETQY
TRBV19 ASIRSTSGGELF
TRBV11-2 ASTSGSRPQEQF
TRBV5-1 ASSLTELPDTQY
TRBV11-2 ASSTLLAGGLNEQF
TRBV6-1 ASRRQGKGYGYT
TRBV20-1 SALRQVHEQY
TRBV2 ASSENTRETQY
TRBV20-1 SARAGGQQY
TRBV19 ASSTTGGKDQPQH
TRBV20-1 SARGTSGRAYQETQY
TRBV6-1 ASSPLRRALGNQPQH
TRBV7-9 ASSLLDYEQY
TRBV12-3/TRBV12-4 ASSRTSDKF
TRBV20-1 SAMGAALGQPQH
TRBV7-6 ASSEGHSNTGELF
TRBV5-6 ASSRGRAGDTQY
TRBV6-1 ASRTLWARGGEKLF
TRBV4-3 AISKEGAGVETQY
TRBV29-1 SVEDRGTNTDTQY
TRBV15 ATSRVWGASDTQY
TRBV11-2 ASSLDLSPTGSQETQY
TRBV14 ASSQPRLSAAGANVLT
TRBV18 ASSRGQGVDEQF
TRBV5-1 ASSVRTGGAEAF
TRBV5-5 ASSLGAGPGQPQH
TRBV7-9 ASSLAGAGVKSGELF
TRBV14 ASSLLPFSYNEQF
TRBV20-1 SASSGGETQY
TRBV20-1 SAPKVNTEAF
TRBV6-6 ASSVTDNEQF
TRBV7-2 ASSYGRRSGGNEQF
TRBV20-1 SATRLAGTDTQY
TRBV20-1 SAEGQGLYNEQF
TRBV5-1 ASSLAGTGDNSPLH
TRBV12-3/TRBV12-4 ASSFQGAAGQPQH
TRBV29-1 SVQPIAKNIQY
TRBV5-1 ASSLVVGSYEQY
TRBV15 ATSSSRGGWTNNEQF
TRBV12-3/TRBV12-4 ASSNRDSRATEAF
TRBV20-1 SARQPLTYEQY
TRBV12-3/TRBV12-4 ASSPGRGLGAF
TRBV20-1 SAGIVRGGNTEAF
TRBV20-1 SAELGGNTIY
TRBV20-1 SASPLTSSQETQY
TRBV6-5 ASSYSYRDGSPLH
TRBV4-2 ASSQAVEETQY
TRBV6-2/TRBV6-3 ASLAGTSYNEQF
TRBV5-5 ASSHRDNYGYT
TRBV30 AWSEWDTQY
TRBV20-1 SARRLEGVDTQY
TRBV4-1 ASSQEGPWTSGKNEQF
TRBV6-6 AHMGGQADTQY
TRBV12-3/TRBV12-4 ASRLNTGNQPQH
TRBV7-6 ASSFGLPSNEQF